The rows below give T cell receptor beta chains drawn from one sample of a study of vaccination effects on CD4 cells after COVID-19. These receptors' targets are unknown. Generated by immunoSEQ multiplex PCR, the TCRdb table keeps only in-frame clones and is missing some. The sample holds about 57,000 clones, around four fifths seen once. The sequenced sample was CD4+ T cells from PBMCs cultured without peptide, obtained after COVID-19 vaccination. Receptor source: a human donor who received a COVID-19 vaccine. Each CDR3 is given with its conserved first and last residue.

CDR3aa	v_gene	j_gene
CASSWQDQSTDTQYF	TRBV5-1	TRBJ2-3
CASSQELGLVPQYF	TRBV3-1/TRBV3-2	TRBJ2-5
CASSYWGLQPQHF	TRBV6-2/TRBV6-3	TRBJ1-5
CASSQNAGEETQYF	TRBV3-1/TRBV3-2	TRBJ2-5
CSTRGSGTEETQYF	TRBV29-1	TRBJ2-5
CASSYSGMNTEAFF	TRBV2	TRBJ1-1
CASSPRTGGSAGELFF	TRBV14	TRBJ2-2
CASSDLGRSSGNTIYF	TRBV19	TRBJ1-3
CASRGSGQGNTEAFF	TRBV28	TRBJ1-1
CASSRGGTGVSNQPQHF	TRBV18	TRBJ1-5
CASSLKGQGLTEAFF	TRBV27	TRBJ1-1
CASSRSGGIYNEQFF	TRBV5-4	TRBJ2-1
CASSLGATPFGYTF	TRBV3-1/TRBV3-2	TRBJ1-2
CASSQAGFYGNTIYF	TRBV4-2	TRBJ1-3
CASSAGLGVKGQPQHF	TRBV6-1	TRBJ1-5
CASSLLGGGYTF	TRBV5-6	TRBJ1-2
CASSWGHKGNQPQHF	TRBV6-2/TRBV6-3	TRBJ1-5
CATSDSGTGRYEQYF	TRBV24-1	TRBJ2-7
CASSLLSWQAQETQYF	TRBV7-9	TRBJ2-5
CASSPGLAGVEQFF	TRBV28	TRBJ2-1
CASSPGQGGYGYTF	TRBV3-1/TRBV3-2	TRBJ1-2
CASSPQGGGLFF	TRBV27	TRBJ1-4
CASSQDLDTGELFF	TRBV4-1	TRBJ2-2
CASSSRAGGETQYF	TRBV2	TRBJ2-5
CASSLRQVYGYTF	TRBV28	TRBJ1-2
CASSLTPGNYGYTF	TRBV7-3	TRBJ1-2
CAWSVRNRASSSYEQYF	TRBV30	TRBJ2-7
CASSRLAPTGELFF	TRBV2	TRBJ2-2
CASRLEGPANTEAFF	TRBV2	TRBJ1-1
CASSSQLGTDTQYF	TRBV6-5	TRBJ2-3
CASSQGVWPRKGSYEQYF	TRBV4-1	TRBJ2-7
CASSPAANYGYTF	TRBV3-1/TRBV3-2	TRBJ1-2
CAWRGQGYYEQYF	TRBV30	TRBJ2-7
CASSQDGGALQETQYF	TRBV4-3	TRBJ2-5
CASSDRDPRTEAFF	TRBV6-1	TRBJ1-1
CASSLRAGRGFF	TRBV28	TRBJ2-1
CSVLGDSNEKLFF	TRBV29-1	TRBJ1-4
CASSLGGGGKTQYF	TRBV28	TRBJ2-5
CASSLRGLAYDEQFF	TRBV28	TRBJ2-1
CASNLGGKNIQYF	TRBV7-2	TRBJ2-4
CASSTTDEQYF	TRBV5-1	TRBJ2-7
CASSHYGNAETQYF	TRBV6-5	TRBJ2-5
CASSGRDRGYEQYF	TRBV25-1	TRBJ2-7
CASSSQRDTQYF	TRBV11-2	TRBJ2-3
CASSPTEWGRTEAFF	TRBV19	TRBJ1-1
CAYSPGQGAGGYTF	TRBV6-5	TRBJ1-2
CASSSYRVTVF	TRBV7-9	TRBJ2-7
CASSSGQETQYF	TRBV2	TRBJ2-5
CASSLVPGKLFF	TRBV7-9	TRBJ1-4
CASSQDLSPAGYNSPLHF	TRBV4-1	TRBJ1-6
CASSLRQGNTEAFF	TRBV5-1	TRBJ1-1
CAWSAWQGYEQYF	TRBV30	TRBJ2-7
CASSQIANQEQYF	TRBV4-3	TRBJ2-7